One sample yielded the 10 T cell receptor beta chains listed below, sequenced in a study of blood T cell repertoires in COVID-19. Repertoires were generated with immunoSEQ multiplex PCR, while TCRdb's copy carries only in-frame clones and drops some. The sample shows some 50,000 clones, roughly 84% of them seen only once. Sample: peripheral blood. The receptors come from a man aged 45-60 years with acute or convalescent COVID-19.

This chain connects TRBV4-3 to TRBJ2-2; 8 positions match TRBD1. Germline assignment: CDR1 LGHNA and CDR2 YSLEER. CDR3 length: 16 residues. V shed 2 bases, J shed 4 bases, and the junction held 6 bases outside the gene matches. This CDR3 is CASSQPTGVTTGELFF. In nucleotides, the CDR3 is TGCGCCAGCAGCCAACCGACAGGGGTGACCACCGGGGAGCTGTTTTTT.

CDR3 in amino acids: CASSVAATNEKLFF. For the CDR3, the DNA is TGTGCCAGCAGCGTAGCTGCAACTAATGAAAAACTGTTTTTT. This rearrangement joins TRBV9 to TRBJ1-4; no firm D call. The CDR3 runs 14 residues. Trimming took off 0 bases at V and 0 bases at J, with 3 bases between the two ends. CDR1 is SGDLS and CDR2 is YYNGEE in the germline V gene.

This chain connects TRBV10-2 to TRBJ2-5, with D possibly matching TRBD1 (6 bases). The germline gives CDR1 WSHSY, CDR2 SAAADI. V dropped 1 base and J dropped 7 bases, with 13 bases sitting between them. This CDR3 contains 14 residues. The CDR3 bases are TGCGCCAGCAGTGAGTGGGGGCAGGTGGGGACCCAGTACTTC. This codes for CASSEWGQVGTQYF.

The genes are TRBV6-5 and TRBJ2-7, with 11 bases that match TRBD2. CDR3 size: 14 residues. Germline V lookup: CDR1 MNHEY, CDR2 SVGAGI. Losses at the gene ends were 6 bases for V and 2 bases for J; bases not matched to a gene: 3. The CDR3 reads CASRPGLAAYEQYF. As DNA, the CDR3 is TGTGCCAGCAGACCGGGACTAGCGGCCTACGAGCAGTACTTC.

This clone was seen only a few times. The chain couples TRBV5-1 to TRBJ2-7; weak D call: TRBD1 (6 bases). V lost 1 base and J 7 bases, leaving 12 bases between the germline ends. This CDR3 comprises 13 residues. CDR1 is SGHRS, CDR2 YFSETQ, per germline. Here the CDR3 DNA reads TGCGCCAGCAGCTTGTCTGCAGGGGCAGAGCAGTACTTC. Translation gives CASSLSAGAEQYF.

Only a few counts were recorded for this clone. The junction does not match germline at one end; this may be a read error. V is TRBV7-8 and J is TRBJ2-3; 10 nucleotides agree with TRBD2. Per germline, CDR1 SGHVS and CDR2 FQNEAQ. CDR3 length: 12 residues. The CDR3 loop reads CASSLLAGGPFF. The CDR3 bases are TGTGCCAGCAGCCTTTTAGCGGGGGGCCCGTTTTTT. Using reference TRBV7-8 and TRBJ2-3 for the parts outside the CDR3, the full variable domain is GAGVSQSPRYKVAKRGQDVALRCDPISGHVSLFWYQQALGQGPEFLTYFQNEAQLDKSGLPSDRFFAERPEGSVSTLKIQRTQQEDSAVYLCASSLLAGGPFFGPGTRLTVL.

This rearrangement joins TRBV4-1 to TRBJ1-2, with D maybe TRBD1 (5 bases). Germline values: CDR1 MGHRA, CDR2 YSYEKL. This CDR3 region has 15 residues. V lost 0 bases, J lost 4 bases, and 12 bases lay in between. Written as DNA, the CDR3 is TGCGCCAGCAGCCAAGAGGGAGGGGTGGCCTATGGCTACACCTTC. This translates into CASSQEGGVAYGYTF.

This sequence joins TRBV27 and TRBJ1-2, with 7 bases fitting TRBD1. V was pared by 2 bases and J by 8 bases, with 5 bases of the junction left unmatched. Germline-derived CDR1 and CDR2 are MNHEY and SMNVEV (reference sequence). The CDR3 runs to 13 residues. The CDR3 reads CASSLHRGKGYTF. The CDR3 region has the DNA TGTGCCAGCAGTTTACACAGGGGAAAAGGCTACACCTTC.

The rearrangement joins TRBV2 to TRBJ1-2; maybe TRBD1 (5 bases). Germline V gene data show CDR1 as SNHLY and CDR2 as FYNNEI. V lost 5 bases and J 5 bases, leaving 12 bases between the germline ends. The CDR3 has 13 amino acids. In nucleotides, the CDR3 is TGTGCCAGCAGTCCCGACAGAGCATATGGCTACACCTTC. It codes for CASSPDRAYGYTF.

V is TRBV30 and J is TRBJ2-2; TRBD2 aligns across 7 bases. The length of the CDR3 is 15 residues. Trimming removed 2 bases from V and 6 bases from J; junction bases left unmatched: 9. Germline CDR1 and CDR2: GTSNPN and SVGIG (reference sequence). The CDR3 bases are TGTGCCTGGAGTTTGGGCGGGAGTGGTTCCGGGGAGCTGTTTTTT. Amino acid sequence: CAWSLGGSGSGELFF.